This T cell receptor beta chain was observed in a study of T-cell memory formation after mild COVID-19. TCRdb re-analysed the 5' RACE reads in MiXCR, keeping a single row per CDR3 protein. The profile shows 280,000 or so distinct CDR3 sequences, more than 15% of them singletons. This CDR3 has 13 residues. Trimming removed 5 bases at V and 1 base at J, with 8 bases between. Germline CDR1 reads LGHDT; CDR2 reads YNNKEL (reference sequence). The genes are TRBV3-1 and TRBJ1-1; the D is unclear. The specimen was PBMCs or a T cell subset sorted from them (not recorded which). The clonotype was recovered from a man aged 18 to 30 who had mild COVID-19 (a few samples of this study predate the infection). Cell type and time point are not known. Here the CDR3 DNA reads TGTGCCAGCAGCGCCCCACCGAACACTGAAGCTTTCTTT. This gives the protein CASSAPPNTEAFF.